This T cell receptor beta chain was identified in a study of PD-L1 blockade in urothelial cancer. The method was immunoSEQ multiplex PCR; TCRdb's version includes in-frame clones alone and lacks a portion of them. The sample contains around 100,000 clones, under 85% of which appear only once. CDR1 is SGHTA, CDR2 FQGTGA, per germline. After removal of 5 bases from V and 5 bases from J, the junction contained 8 bases not matched to a gene. The CDR3 runs 15 residues. This receptor was identified in a man aged 50 to 59 with urothelial cancer. Material: PBMCs, obtained around atezolizumab (anti-PD-L1) treatment. V gene TRBV7-3 combines with J gene TRBJ2-1; 8 bases align to TRBD1. CDR3 sequence (DNA): TGTGCCAGCAGCGTAGACAGGGGAAAGCACAATGAGCAGTTCTTC. As protein: CASSVDRGKHNEQFF.